This T cell receptor beta chain was obtained from a study of blood T cell repertoires in COVID-19. Turning to the study itself: PBMCs, B-cell-depleted T cells, or T cells provided the cDNA or gDNA that made up the material.

TCRdb's table, derived via immunoSEQ multiplex PCR, lists solely in-frame clones and lacks some. The table records under 95,000 clones, just over 85% of them present only once. The J segment lost 6 bases and the V segment lost 6 bases, leaving 16 bases of the junction unmatched. From germline, CDR1 is MDHEN and CDR2 SYDVKM. The length of the CDR3 is 17 residues. The sequence was collected from a human donor in a cohort sampled during active COVID-19. The rearrangement joins TRBV28 to TRBJ2-1; TRBD2 agrees at 8 bases. Specimen: peripheral blood. Here the CDR3 DNA reads TGTGCCAGCAGCTTCTGGGGAGGGCGGGGGGCAGGCAATGAGCAGTTCTTC. Amino acids: CASSFWGGRGAGNEQFF.